This T cell receptor beta chain was retrieved from a study of blood T cell repertoires in COVID-19. Looking at the study overall: Samples of COVID-19 (acute and convalescent) were obtained from the United States, Italy and Spain.

Source study methods: Amplification of reference gene primers provided the estimated nucleated cell counts. The data were produced by immunoSEQ multiplex PCR, yet TCRdb's version contains in-frame clones alone and is incomplete. V and J calls and clone size are copied from that table; D and trimming were computed from the DNA. The data contain under 250,000 clones, 80% to 90% of them singletons. This TCR came from a man between 50 and 59 years old with active or convalescent COVID-19. Sequencing was performed on peripheral blood.

CDR3 DNA sequence: TGTGCCACCAGCAGAGGCAGGGGGCAGGGAAACACCATATATTTT. Translating it yields CATSRGRGQGNTIYF. The chain uses TRBV15 and TRBJ1-3; 8 bases agree with TRBD1. The CDR3 runs to 15 residues. Germline trimming cut 1 base from V and 4 bases from J; bases unmatched to any gene: 3. The germline V gene has CDR1 LNHNV and CDR2 YYDKDF (reference sequence).